This TCR beta chain was retrieved from a study of T cells in Graves' hyperthyroidism and ophthalmopathy. Patients with uncontrolled infections, other autoimmune diseases, pregnancy or lactation were excluded. Notes on this clonotype: Its antigen remains unidentified.

Using RNA transcripts as the source, TCR beta CDR3 regions were amplified. With the HTBI primer set, the TCR CDR3 went through a first round of RT-PCR. In TCRdb, the multiplex PCR reads were re-called with MiXCR into one record per CDR3 protein. The sample has hundreds of thousands of distinct CDR3 sequences, 40% to 55% seen once. Whole-study results and caveats: Most expanded thyroid clonotypes above 0.001 also appeared in blood.

The sample consisted of peripheral blood or thyroid tissue (not recorded which). This sequence was found in an adult man with Graves' disease, either hyperthyroidism or ophthalmopathy (not recorded which).

Here the CDR3 reads CASSQGWANTIYF. Here the CDR3 DNA reads TGTGCCAGCAGTCAGGGGTGGGCAAACACCATATATTTT. The chain combines TRBV25-1 with TRBJ1-3; D might be TRBD1 (6 bases). Germline loops: CDR1 MGHDK, CDR2 SYGVNS. The CDR3 covers 13 residues. V was clipped by 5 bases and J by 6 bases, with 11 bases between them.